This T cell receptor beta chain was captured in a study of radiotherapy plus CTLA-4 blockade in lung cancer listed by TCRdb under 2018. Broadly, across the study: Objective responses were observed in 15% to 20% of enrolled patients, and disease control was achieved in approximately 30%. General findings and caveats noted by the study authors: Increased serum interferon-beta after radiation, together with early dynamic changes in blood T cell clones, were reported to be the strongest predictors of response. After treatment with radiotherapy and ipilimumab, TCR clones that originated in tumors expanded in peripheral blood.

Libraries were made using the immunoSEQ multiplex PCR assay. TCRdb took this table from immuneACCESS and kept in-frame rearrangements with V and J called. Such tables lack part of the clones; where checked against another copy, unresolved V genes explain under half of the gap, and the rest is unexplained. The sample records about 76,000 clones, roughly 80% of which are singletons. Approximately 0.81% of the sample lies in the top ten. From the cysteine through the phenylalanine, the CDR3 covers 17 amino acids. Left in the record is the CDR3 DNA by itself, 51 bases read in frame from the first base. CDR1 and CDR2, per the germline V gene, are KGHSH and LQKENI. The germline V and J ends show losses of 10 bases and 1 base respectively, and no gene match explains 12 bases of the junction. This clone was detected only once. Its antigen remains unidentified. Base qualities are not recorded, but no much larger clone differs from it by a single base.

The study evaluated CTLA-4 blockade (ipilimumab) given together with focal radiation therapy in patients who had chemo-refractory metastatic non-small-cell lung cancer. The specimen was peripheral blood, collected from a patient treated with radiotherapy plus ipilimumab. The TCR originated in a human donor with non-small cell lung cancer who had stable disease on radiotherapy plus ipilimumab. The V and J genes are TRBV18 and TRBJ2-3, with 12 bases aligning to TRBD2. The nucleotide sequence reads TGTGCCACCAGACTAGCGGGAGTAGTAAGAGGCACAGATACGCAGTATTTT. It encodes CATRLAGVVRGTDTQYF.